The present entry profiles one T cell receptor beta chain with its context. Its matching antigen is unknown. In TCRdb, the 5' RACE reads were re-called with MiXCR into one record per CDR3 protein. In the table there are some 260,000 distinct CDR3 sequences, over 13% of which are singletons. These data are taken from a study of identical twins. Notes on the study in general: Insertions were fewer in abundant cord blood beta clonotypes, whereas memory repertoires showed none of this pattern. Where out-of-frame alpha sequences were twin-shared, they showed excess low generation probability.

The sample consisted of memory (CD45RO+) T cells sorted from blood. This TCR was sampled from a woman younger than 30 in good health.

CDR3 loop: CASSLHFNEQFF. CDR3 DNA: TGCGCCAGCAGTCTACACTTCAATGAGCAGTTCTTC. The V and J genes are TRBV23-1 and TRBJ2-1; D is unresolved. TRBV23-1 is given ORF status, its function remaining uncertain. Trimming took off 4 bases at V and 6 bases at J, with 7 bases between the two ends. The CDR3 is 12 amino acids.